The sequence of this T cell receptor beta chain was determined in a study of blood T cell repertoires in COVID-19. Study in general: COVID-19 samples, acute and convalescent, were from the United States, Italy and Spain. T cells, B-cell-depleted T cells, or PBMCs provided the cDNA or gDNA that served as material.

As handled by the study authors: Reference gene primers were amplified, and this amplification served to estimate nucleated cell counts. Generated by immunoSEQ multiplex PCR, the TCRdb table keeps only in-frame clones and is missing some. The V and J calls and the clone size are those of that table, but D and trimming were determined from the DNA. The sample contains about 270,000 clones, 70% to 85% of which appear only once. Trimming cost V 5 bases and J 5 bases, with 10 bases left between them. Germline V gene data show CDR1 as MNHEY and CDR2 as SMNVEV (reference sequence). This CDR3 contains 13 residues. Patients from Seattle were sampled longitudinally, starting during active infection.

Sequenced sample: peripheral blood. The source of this sequence is a human donor with COVID-19, enrolled during active disease. The donor label of this sample is uncertain. The chain is built from TRBV27 and TRBJ1-5, with D possibly TRBD1 on 5 matching bases. CDR3 region: CASSDQGDQPQHF. CDR3 sequence (DNA): TGTGCCAGCAGTGATCAGGGTGATCAGCCCCAGCATTTT.